This T cell receptor (beta chain) was sequenced for a study of shared clonotypes between healthy human individuals. A remark on this clone: The same CDR3 arises from other DNA sequences in this sample as well.

The data were produced by immunoSEQ multiplex PCR, yet TCRdb's version contains in-frame clones alone and is incomplete. The table includes about 1,800,000 clones, roughly 95% detected once. Selected positively for CCR7 and CD45RO-negative, naive CD8 cells excluded terminally differentiated effector memory CD45RA+ cells. The germline V and J ends were trimmed by 0 bases and 4 bases, with 12 bases remaining between them. Germline V CDR1 and CDR2: MNHEY, SMNVEV (reference sequence). The CDR3 is 15 amino acids. Sequencing was carried out using naive CD8+ T cells sorted from blood. The TCR originated in a man between 18 and 35 years old in good health. V usage is TRBV27 and J usage is TRBJ1-1, with D possibly matching TRBD1 (5 bases). The CDR3 loop is CASSLSPGGITEAFF. The DNA of the CDR3 is TGTGCCAGCAGTTTATCTCCGGGGGGGATCACTGAAGCTTTCTTT.